Listed below are T cell receptor beta chains from one sample, sequenced in a study of blood T cell repertoires in COVID-19. Produced via immunoSEQ multiplex PCR; TCRdb's table is partial and in-frame only. The sample yields about 96,000 clones, roughly 84% seen once. Sequencing was carried out using peripheral blood. These receptors were taken from a woman aged 55-69 years with acute or convalescent COVID-19. CDR3s include the opening cysteine and the closing phenylalanine or tryptophan.

v_call cdr3_aa
TRBV7-2 CASSLPGPGGNQPQHF
TRBV4-3 CASSQEGGYQPQHF
TRBV5-1 CASTYLTSGGLSSYNEQFF
TRBV5-1 CASSLAGLGNTIYF
TRBV5-4 CASRSGLAGDSSYNEQFF
TRBV27 CASSLDRGQWETQYF
TRBV2 CASRPRTGPSAAFF
TRBV25-1 CASSELQGYYGYTF
TRBV6-5 CASTTLEGARTQYF
TRBV27 CASSSRGTDTQYF
TRBV6-6 CASMSTGQETQYF
TRBV30 CAWSVGGDGNQPQHF
TRBV10-3 CAITDRVENTEAFF
TRBV28 CASSLLTGNSPLHF
TRBV2 CASRQGAKGQPQHF
TRBV7-2 CASSLALQGAYEQYF
TRBV11-2 CASSLERGGGEQFF
TRBV5-1 CASSFDQGSETQYF
TRBV30 CAWSGTDSGNTIYF
TRBV5-1 CASSPPGQSPNEQFF
TRBV3-1/TRBV3-2 CASSLKDRFERSEAFF
TRBV29-1 CSVDFSPGTEAFF
TRBV28 CASSPDTYRELFF
TRBV30 CAWSVGRASGNTIYF
TRBV27 CASSLRWTGEKLFF
TRBV15 CATSSGTGPYEQYF
TRBV6-5 CASSYRQGARGNTIYF
TRBV7-2 CASSSTQGMSGYTF
TRBV28 CASSGGVAGPRDTQYF
TRBV5-4 CASSLPGLGYNEQFF
TRBV7-9 CASSSKSTGSAEAFF
TRBV5-1 CASSGSGENEQYF
TRBV10-3 CAVTRGVGYNEQFF
TRBV15 CATSRAGGVNEKLFF
TRBV4-1 CASSRESQLGAGNTIYF
TRBV2 CASQGGNTEAFF
TRBV24-1 CATSDTQGAYGYTF
TRBV2 CASEQGFTNQPQHF
TRBV4-1 CASSQQDRQPQHF
TRBV18 CASSGQGASLGTEAFF
TRBV12-3/TRBV12-4 CASSQTVYGYTF
TRBV5-1 CASSGSGTGEGYTF
TRBV28 CASSDPGGGSGNTIYF
TRBV28 CASSLQGATNEKLFF
TRBV7-3 CASSPLAGEFPSEQFF
TRBV7-2 CASSLVVSGTGGQYF
TRBV5-4 CASSLVAGGRVDTQYF
TRBV27 CASSPQGQGSRYGYTF
TRBV30 CAWSQGVTAPQHF
TRBV4-2 CASSRRATGGDEQYF
TRBV11-2 CASSWDRVTHNEQFF
TRBV6-1 CASSDGAYDSIYTF
TRBV3-1/TRBV3-2 CASSQPGRRAGAGAFF
TRBV9 CASSEDGRGVAFF
TRBV7-6 CASSLLGQAGEAFF
TRBV19 CASGRLAGHNEQFF